Listed below are T cell receptor beta chains from one sample, sequenced in a study of CD8 T cells in Susac syndrome. TCRdb recomputed calls from the immunoSEQ multiplex PCR reads with MiXCR, one row per CDR3 protein. The sample carries approximately 170,000 distinct CDR3 sequences, around 93% recorded once. Material: CD4+ T cells from PBMCs. These receptors originate from a human donor in good health. Both conserved end residues are part of each CDR3. D genes are given only for firm matches. A row's size may be missing; if present it is once, few, many or a size class.

v_gene	len	d_gene	j_gene	abundance	CDR3nt	CDR3aa
TRBV27	15	-	TRBJ1-4	-	TGTGCCAGCAGTTTGTGGTCTGCTAAAAATGAAAAACTGTTTTTT	CASSLWSAKNEKLFF
TRBV15	20	-	TRBJ2-2	-	TGTGCCACCAGCAGGAATTGGGGGCAGGGGATCCCCACGGGGGCCGGGGAGCTGTTTTTT	CATSRNWGQGIPTGAGELFF
TRBV4-1	14	-	TRBJ1-5	-	TGCGCCAGCAGCCAAGGGCAAATCAATCAGCCCCAGCATTTT	CASSQGQINQPQHF
TRBV6-5	17	-	TRBJ1-2	-	TGTGCCAGCAGTTACGGCCCCGGGGGGGTGCTAGGGGTCGGCTACACCTTC	CASSYGPGGVLGVGYTF
TRBV29-1	13	TRBD1	TRBJ2-1	-	TGCAGCGTTCGGGGACAGGAGAACAATGAGCAGTTCTTC	CSVRGQENNEQFF
TRBV9	13	-	TRBJ2-7	-	TGTGCCAGCAGCGTCCAGAATTCCTACGAGCAGTACTTC	CASSVQNSYEQYF
TRBV7-9	15	-	TRBJ2-3	-	TGTGCCAGCAGCTTCGGTTTGGGGGGCACAGATACGCAGTATTTT	CASSFGLGGTDTQYF
TRBV5-6	16	-	TRBJ2-5	-	TGTGCCAGCAGCGCGTTAGGGGGGCCGGAGCAAGAGACCCAGTACTTC	CASSALGGPEQETQYF
TRBV2	13	-	TRBJ2-7	few	TGTGCCACCACGGGACTGCCTCCCTACGAGCAGTACTTC	CATTGLPPYEQYF
TRBV12-3/TRBV12-4	16	-	TRBJ1-1	-	TGTGCCAGCACCCTCGGGGGATCAATCGGGCACACTGAAGCTTTCTTT	CASTLGGSIGHTEAFF
TRBV5-1	13	-	TRBJ2-1	-	TGCGCCAGCAGCTTGTCCGTGTTGGATGAGCAGTTCTTC	CASSLSVLDEQFF
TRBV3-1	16	TRBD1	TRBJ2-2	-	TGTGCCAGCAGCCAACGGGGACAGGGCAACACCGGGGAGCTGTTTTTT	CASSQRGQGNTGELFF
TRBV29-1	13	TRBD1	TRBJ2-7	few	TGCAGCGCAGGTAGGACAGGGGACCACGAGCAGTACTTC	CSAGRTGDHEQYF
TRBV14	14	-	TRBJ1-2	-	TGTGCCAGCAGCAACCTGGGCCCCCCGCATGGCTACACCTTC	CASSNLGPPHGYTF
TRBV6-5	13	-	TRBJ2-1	-	TGTGCCAGCAGTTACGGACGATACAATGAGCAGTTCTTC	CASSYGRYNEQFF
TRBV6-5	14	TRBD1	TRBJ1-1	-	TGTGCCAGCGGAAGGGACAGGTGGAACACTGAAGCTTTCTTT	CASGRDRWNTEAFF
TRBV12-3/TRBV12-4	14	TRBD1	TRBJ1-1	-	TGTGCCAGCAGTTTAGGGGACAGGGGCACTGAAGCTTTCTTT	CASSLGDRGTEAFF
TRBV11-1	14	-	TRBJ1-1	-	TGTGCCAGCAGGACCCAAACAGAGAACACTGAAGCTTTCTTT	CASRTQTENTEAFF
TRBV5-1	14	-	TRBJ1-6	-	TGCGCCAGCAGCCGGGACACTTCGGGCCTCGCCCTCCACTTT	CASSRDTSGLALHF
TRBV6-5	13	-	TRBJ1-4	-	TGTGCCAGCAGGGACGGACAAAATGAAAAACTGTTTTTT	CASRDGQNEKLFF
TRBV2	11	TRBD2	TRBJ2-1	once	TGTACGGGGGGTGTCTACAATGAGCAGTTCTTC	CTGGVYNEQFF
TRBV2	14	TRBD1	TRBJ1-5	-	TGTGCCAGCAATACCCGAGGGGGCGCGGCTGGCCAGCATTTT	CASNTRGGAAGQHF
TRBV29-1	15	TRBD2	TRBJ2-7	-	TGCAGCGTCTCCGGACTAGCGGGGACATCCTACGAGCAGTACTTC	CSVSGLAGTSYEQYF
TRBV7-3	14	-	TRBJ1-1	-	TGTGCCAGCAGCCCCGGGGGGGTAGAAACTGAAGCTTTCTTT	CASSPGGVETEAFF
TRBV5-6	15	-	TRBJ1-1	-	TGTGCCAGCAGTCCGTCGGCAGTCTTGAACACTGAAGCTTTCTTT	CASSPSAVLNTEAFF
TRBV30	13	TRBD1	TRBJ2-3	-	TGTGCCTGGATGACAGGGGGATCAGATACGCAGTATTTT	CAWMTGGSDTQYF
TRBV5-1	13	TRBD1	TRBJ1-2	-	TGCGCCAGCAGCTTGGAGGCAGGGGGAGGCTACACCTTC	CASSLEAGGGYTF
TRBV24-1	13	TRBD1	TRBJ1-2	-	TGTGCCACCAGTGATTCACAGGGGACTGGCTACACCTTC	CATSDSQGTGYTF
TRBV20-1	14	TRBD2	TRBJ2-5	-	TGCAGTGCAATGCTAGCGGGGATTCAAGAGACCCAGTACTTC	CSAMLAGIQETQYF
TRBV5-4	17	TRBD1	TRBJ2-3	-	TGTGCCAGCAGCTTGGGGGCCGGACAGGGACGGGAGGATACGCAGTATTTT	CASSLGAGQGREDTQYF